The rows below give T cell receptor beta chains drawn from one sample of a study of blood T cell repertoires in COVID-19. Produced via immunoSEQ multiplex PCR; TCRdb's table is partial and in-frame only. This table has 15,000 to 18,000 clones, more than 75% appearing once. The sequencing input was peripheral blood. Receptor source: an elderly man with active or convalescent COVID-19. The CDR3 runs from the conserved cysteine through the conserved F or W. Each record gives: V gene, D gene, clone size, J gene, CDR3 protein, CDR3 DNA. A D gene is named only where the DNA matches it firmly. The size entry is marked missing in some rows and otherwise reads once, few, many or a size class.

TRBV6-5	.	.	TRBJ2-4	CASAQLLAKNIQYF	TGTGCCAGCGCTCAACTTTTAGCCAAAAACATTCAGTACTTC
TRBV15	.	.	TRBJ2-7	CATSREYRSSYEQYF	TGTGCCACCAGCAGAGAGTACAGGTCTTCCTACGAGCAGTACTTC
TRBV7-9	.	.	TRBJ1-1	CASSNRVGNTEAFF	TGTGCCAGCAGCAACAGGGTGGGGAACACTGAAGCTTTCTTT
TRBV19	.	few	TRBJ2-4	CATTNPGAKNIQYF	TGTGCCACCACGAATCCGGGAGCTAAAAACATTCAGTACTTC
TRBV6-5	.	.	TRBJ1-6	CASGRDNSPLHF	TGTGCCAGCGGCAGGGATAATTCACCCCTCCACTTT
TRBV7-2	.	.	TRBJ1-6	CASSLGQGTYNSPLHF	TGTGCCAGCAGCTTAGGGCAGGGAACCTATAATTCACCCCTCCACTTT
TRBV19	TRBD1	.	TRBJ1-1	CASTFPGQGRTEAFF	TGTGCCAGTACCTTCCCCGGACAGGGACGGACTGAAGCTTTCTTT
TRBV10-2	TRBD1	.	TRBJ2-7	CASSERTGGAYEQYF	TGCGCCAGCAGTGAGAGGACAGGGGGGGCCTACGAGCAGTACTTC
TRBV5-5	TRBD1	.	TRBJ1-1	CASSLGSGTGFGTEAFF	TGTGCCAGCAGCCTGGGGTCGGGGACAGGGTTTGGGACTGAAGCTTTCTTT
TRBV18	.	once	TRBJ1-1	CASSPRARAGTEAFF	TGTGCCAGCTCACCGCGCGCGCGGGCTGGCACTGAAGCTTTCTTT
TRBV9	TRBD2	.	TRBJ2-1	CASSAKQLASDEQFF	TGTGCCAGCAGCGCCAAGCAACTAGCGTCGGATGAGCAGTTCTTC
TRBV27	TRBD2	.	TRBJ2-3	CASSREGPDTQYF	TGTGCCAGCAGTAGGGAGGGCCCAGATACGCAGTATTTT
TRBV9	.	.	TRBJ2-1	CASGRGNEQFF	TGTGCCAGCGGGCGGGGCAATGAGCAGTTCTTC
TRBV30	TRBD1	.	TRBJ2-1	CAWSRGQGESEQFF	TGTGCCTGGAGTAGAGGACAGGGGGAGAGTGAGCAGTTCTTC
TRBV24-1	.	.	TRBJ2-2	CATSLGGLNTGELFF	TGTGCCACCAGCCTTGGGGGACTGAACACCGGGGAGCTGTTTTTT
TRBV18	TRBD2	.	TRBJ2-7	CASSPPTSLGDEQYF	TGTGCCAGCTCACCACCGACTAGCCTAGGGGACGAGCAGTACTTC
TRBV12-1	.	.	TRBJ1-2	CASSFVSPGTGGSGYTF	TGTGCCAGCAGCTTTGTCTCACCTGGGACGGGGGGATCTGGCTACACCTTC
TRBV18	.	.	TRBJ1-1	CASSPSAVNTEAFF	TGTGCCAGCTCACCGTCCGCAGTGAACACTGAAGCTTTCTTT
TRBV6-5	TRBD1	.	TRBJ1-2	CASSHDRGNYGYTF	TGTGCCAGCAGTCATGACAGGGGGAACTATGGCTACACCTTC
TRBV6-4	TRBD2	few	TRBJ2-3	CASSDSLGGATQYF	TGTGCCAGCAGTGACTCCCTGGGAGGGGCTACGCAGTATTTT
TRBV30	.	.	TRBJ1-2	CAWSVRFRGEGGYTF	TGTGCCTGGAGTGTAAGGTTCAGGGGAGAAGGGGGCTACACCTTC
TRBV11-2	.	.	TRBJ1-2	CASSLAAGVYGYTF	TGTGCCAGCAGCTTAGCGGCAGGGGTCTATGGCTACACCTTC
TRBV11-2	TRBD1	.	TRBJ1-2	CASSSYRGRADYGYTF	TGTGCCAGCAGCTCGTACAGGGGGCGGGCGGACTATGGCTACACCTTC
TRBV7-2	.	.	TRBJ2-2	CASSKTSDTGELFF	TGTGCCAGCAGCAAGACTTCGGACACCGGGGAGCTGTTTTTT
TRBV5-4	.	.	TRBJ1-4	CASSLGGATNEKLFF	TGTGCCAGCAGCCTCGGGGGGGCAACTAATGAAAAACTGTTTTTT
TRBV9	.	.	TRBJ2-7	CASSVVARENPYEQYF	TGTGCCAGCAGCGTAGTGGCTAGAGAGAATCCCTACGAGCAGTACTTC
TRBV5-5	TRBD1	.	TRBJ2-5	CASSLDRVEETQYF	TGTGCCAGCAGTTTGGACAGGGTGGAAGAGACCCAGTACTTC
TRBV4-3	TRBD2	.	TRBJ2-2	CASRPTSGGTTGELFF	TGCGCCAGCCGACCGACTAGCGGGGGTACCACCGGGGAGCTGTTTTTT
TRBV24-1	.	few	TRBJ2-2	CATSFRELNTGELFF	TGTGCCACCAGTTTTCGCGAATTGAACACCGGGGAGCTGTTTTTT
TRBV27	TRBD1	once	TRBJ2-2	CASSPLGQGWNTGELFF	TGTGCCAGCAGCCCTCTCGGACAGGGGTGGAACACCGGGGAGCTGTTTTTT
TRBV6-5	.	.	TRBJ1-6	CASSVQGPSNSPLHF	TGTGCCAGCAGCGTTCAGGGCCCTAGTAATTCACCCCTCCACTTT
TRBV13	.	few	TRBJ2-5	CASSFLLAGETQYF	TGTGCCAGCAGCTTTTTGTTGGCGGGAGAGACCCAGTACTTC
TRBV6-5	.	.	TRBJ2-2	CASSPRAGELFF	TGTGCCAGCAGCCCCAGGGCCGGGGAGCTGTTTTTT
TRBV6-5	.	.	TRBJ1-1	CASSPAGSDTEAFF	TGTGCCAGCAGTCCAGCGGGGTCGGACACTGAAGCTTTCTTT
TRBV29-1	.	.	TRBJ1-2	CSVGSTGSGYTF	TGCAGCGTCGGGTCGACAGGCAGTGGCTACACCTTC
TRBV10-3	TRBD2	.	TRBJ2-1	CAITSGTSGGDNEQFF	TGTGCCATCACCTCCGGGACTAGCGGGGGGGACAATGAGCAGTTCTTC
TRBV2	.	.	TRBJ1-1	CASTDTNTEAFF	TGTGCCAGCACGGACACCAACACTGAAGCTTTCTTT
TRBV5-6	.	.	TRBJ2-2	CASSSRDTGELFF	TGTGCCAGCAGCTCGAGGGACACCGGGGAGCTGTTTTTT
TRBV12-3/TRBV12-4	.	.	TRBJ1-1	CASSFGLQGEAFF	TGTGCCAGCAGTTTTGGGCTCCAGGGTGAAGCTTTCTTT
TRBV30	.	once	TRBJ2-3	CAWSPGLSTDTQYF	TGTGCCTGGAGTCCGGGACTTTCCACAGATACGCAGTATTTT
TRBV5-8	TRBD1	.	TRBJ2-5	CASSYGQGRETQYF	TGTGCCAGCAGCTATGGACAGGGGAGAGAGACCCAGTACTTC
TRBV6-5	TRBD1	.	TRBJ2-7	CASSTYRGPRYF	TGTGCCAGCAGTACCTACAGGGGGCCTCGGTACTTC
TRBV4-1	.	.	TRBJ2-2	CASGVVGIQRHANTGELFF	TGCGCCAGCGGGGTCGTGGGGATACAGCGGCACGCGAACACCGGGGAGCTGTTTTTT
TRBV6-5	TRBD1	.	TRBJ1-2	CASRAFGQADRYTF	TGTGCCAGCAGGGCGTTTGGACAGGCTGATCGCTACACCTTC
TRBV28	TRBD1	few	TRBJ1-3	CASTGQGTNTIYF	TGTGCCAGCACCGGACAGGGCACAAACACCATATATTTT
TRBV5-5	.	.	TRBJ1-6	CASSSGVWYSPLHF	TGTGCCAGCAGCTCAGGGGTGTGGTATTCACCCCTCCACTTT
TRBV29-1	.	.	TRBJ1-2	CSVEDTTGSFYGYTF	TGCAGCGTTGAAGACACGACAGGTTCCTTTTATGGCTACACCTTC
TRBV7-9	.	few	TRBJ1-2	CASSSRTDYGYTF	TGTGCCAGCAGCTCGAGGACAGATTATGGCTACACCTTC
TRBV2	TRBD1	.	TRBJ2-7	CASSGTGIPYEQYF	TGTGCCAGCAGTGGGACAGGGATCCCCTACGAGCAGTACTTC
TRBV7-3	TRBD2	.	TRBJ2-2	CASSLVLAGELFF	TGTGCCAGCAGCTTAGTACTAGCGGGGGAGCTGTTTTTT
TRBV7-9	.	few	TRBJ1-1	CASRLTENTEAFF	TGTGCCAGCAGGTTGACAGAAAACACTGAAGCTTTCTTT
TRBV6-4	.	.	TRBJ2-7	CASSHLGPSSYEQYF	TGTGCCAGCAGCCACCTAGGCCCAAGCTCCTACGAGCAGTACTTC
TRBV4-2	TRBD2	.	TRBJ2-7	CASSQGLAGDYEQYF	TGTGCCAGCAGCCAAGGACTAGCGGGGGATTACGAGCAGTACTTC
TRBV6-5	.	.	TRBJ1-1	CASSYSGQDPEAFF	TGTGCCAGCAGTTACTCCGGTCAGGATCCAGAAGCTTTCTTT
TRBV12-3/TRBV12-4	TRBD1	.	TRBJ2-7	CASSRSTGNEHF	TGTGCCAGCAGCCGGTCGACAGGGAACGAGCACTTC
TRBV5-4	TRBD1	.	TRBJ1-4	CASSFGDRVEKLFF	TGTGCCAGCAGCTTCGGGGACAGGGTTGAAAAACTGTTTTTT
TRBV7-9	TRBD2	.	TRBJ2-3	CASSLVLAGTDTQYF	TGTGCCAGCAGCTTAGTGCTAGCGGGCACAGATACGCAGTATTTT
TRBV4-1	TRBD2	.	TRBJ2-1	CASTTAGGQNEQFF	TGCGCCAGCACCACGGCGGGGGGGCAGAATGAGCAGTTCTTC
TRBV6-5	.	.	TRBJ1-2	CASLDRNYGYTF	TGTGCCAGCCTAGACAGAAACTATGGCTACACCTTC
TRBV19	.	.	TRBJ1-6	CASSIGVSSYNSPLHF	TGTGCCAGTAGTATCGGGGTGAGCTCCTATAATTCACCCCTCCACTTT